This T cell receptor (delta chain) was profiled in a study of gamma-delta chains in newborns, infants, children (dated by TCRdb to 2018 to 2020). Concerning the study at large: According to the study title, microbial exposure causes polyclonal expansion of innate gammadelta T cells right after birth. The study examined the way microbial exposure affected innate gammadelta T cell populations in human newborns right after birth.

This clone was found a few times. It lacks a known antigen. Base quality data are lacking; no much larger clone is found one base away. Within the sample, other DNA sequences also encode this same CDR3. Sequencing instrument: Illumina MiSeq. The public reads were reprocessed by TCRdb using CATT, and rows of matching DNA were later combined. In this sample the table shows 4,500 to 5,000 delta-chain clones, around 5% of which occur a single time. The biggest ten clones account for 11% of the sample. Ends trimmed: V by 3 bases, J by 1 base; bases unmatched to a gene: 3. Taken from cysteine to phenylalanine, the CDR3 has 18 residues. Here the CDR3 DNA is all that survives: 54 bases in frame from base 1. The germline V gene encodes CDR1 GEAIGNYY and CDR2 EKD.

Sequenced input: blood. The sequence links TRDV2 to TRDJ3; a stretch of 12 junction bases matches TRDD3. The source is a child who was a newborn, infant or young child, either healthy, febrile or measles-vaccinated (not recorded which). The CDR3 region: CACDVLGDTSWDTRQMFF. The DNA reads TGTGCCTGTGACGTACTGGGGGATACTTCCTGGGACACCCGACAGATGTTTTTC.